The clone carrying this T cell receptor (beta chain) was counted between two and nine times. The antigen is undetermined. TCRdb redid the calling of the reads with MiXCR, one entry per CDR3 protein. The sample shows tens of thousands of distinct CDR3 sequences, more than 20% of them seen only once. V trimming: 1 base; J trimming: 1 base; junction bases outside the gene matches: 5. This CDR3 is 17 amino acids long. Germline loops: CDR1 MDHEN, CDR2 SYDVKM. The data are from a study of T cell repertoires in cytomegalovirus infection. Study in general: Selected CMV epitopes included recently identified HLA-C-restricted ones as well as well-studied HLA-B-restricted ones. Carrying CMV and the relevant HLA type showed in public TCR beta signatures.

Overall study results and limits: Frequencies of public TCR beta families were cumulated, and this identified carriers of CMV plus the relevant HLA. Dominating the ex vivo response were HLA-C-restricted CMV-specific TCR beta clonotypes.

V and J are TRBV28 and TRBJ2-2; 8 bases align to TRBD1. This TCR was recovered from a human donor in good health (CMV status not recorded). Some clones in this sample may be carry-over from other donors' samples. Material: CD8+ T cells from cultured PBMCs, obtained from culture after CMV antigen stimulation. The CDR3 protein is CASSLSPGQGNTGELFF. CDR3 DNA sequence: TGTGCCAGCAGTTTATCCCCCGGACAGGGGAACACCGGGGAGCTGTTTTTT. The variable domain in full, completed from reference TRBV28 and TRBJ2-2, reads DVKVTQSSRYLVKRTGEKVFLECVQDMDHENMFWYRQDPGLGLRLIYFSYDVKMKEKGDIPEGYSVSREKKERFSLILESASTNQTSMYLCASSLSPGQGNTGELFFGEGSRLTVL.